The sequence of this T cell receptor (beta chain) was determined in a study of blood T cell repertoires in COVID-19. Study summary: Donors in the United States, Italy and Spain gave samples during acute or convalescent COVID-19. In each case, the material was cDNA or gDNA derived from T cells, B-cell-depleted T cells, or PBMCs.

The CDR3 is 19 amino acids. Trimming cost V 1 base and J 0 bases; bases outside gene matches: 11. Original processing notes: Amplifying reference gene primers gave estimates of nucleated cell counts. TCRdb's copy holds only in-frame clones and misses some; the assay was immunoSEQ multiplex PCR. The V and J calls and clone size were taken over from that table, and D and trimming were inferred from the DNA. The sample carries about 160,000 clones, about 85% recorded once. Seattle cases were enrolled at active infection and followed longitudinally. The receptor's source is a man older than 75 with COVID-19, enrolled during active disease. The chain is built from TRBV5-3 and TRBJ1-5, with 9 bases lining up with TRBD1. TRBV5-3 is recorded as an ORF, its role being uncertain. The source material was peripheral blood. The CDR3 DNA sequence: TGTGCCAGAAGCTTGATATCTAAGGGACAGGGCTATAGCAATCAGCCCCAGCATTTT. This encodes CARSLISKGQGYSNQPQHF.